These 16 T cell receptor beta chains were all obtained from the same sample, sequenced in a study of Ad26.COV2.S vaccination and SARS-CoV-2 variants. Some clones are missing from TCRdb's copy, which holds only in-frame ones; the method was immunoSEQ multiplex PCR. The sample records 180,000 or so clones, around nine tenths being singletons. The starting material was peripheral blood, obtained after recovery from COVID-19. The receptors stem from a human donor who had recovered from COVID-19.

This clone occurred a few times. V usage is TRBV10-3 and J usage is TRBJ1-1; D is undetermined. V lost 4 bases, J lost 5 bases, and 14 bases lay in between. Germline CDR1 and CDR2: ENHRY and SYGVKD. This CDR3 contains 14 residues. The CDR3 region has the DNA TGTGCCATCAGTGCTACGGAAGGAAGGACTGAAGCTTTCTTT. Protein: CAISATEGRTEAFF.

The V and J genes are TRBV9 and TRBJ1-1, with D unresolved. This CDR3 is 17 amino acids long. The germline V gene has CDR1 SGDLS and CDR2 YYNGEE. Trimming left V 1 base short and J 2 bases short, with 18 bases between. The CDR3, as DNA: TGTGCCAGCAGCGTAAGAAGCGGCGGGCGGCCAAACACTGAAGCTTTCTTT. Translated: CASSVRSGGRPNTEAFF. Full variable domain (outside the CDR3, taken from reference TRBV9 and TRBJ1-1): DSGVTQTPKHLITATGQRVTLRCSPRSGDLSVYWYQQSLDQGLQFLIQYYNGEERAKGNILERFSAQQFPDLHSELNLSSLELGDSALYFCASSVRSGGRPNTEAFFGQGTRLTVV.

This chain links TRBV5-1 with TRBJ2-3, with a weak D call TRBD1 (6 bases). The CDR3 has 14 amino acids. The ends were cut back, 2 bases at V and 2 bases at J, with 9 bases in the middle. Per germline, CDR1 SGHRS and CDR2 YFSETQ. CDR3 sequence reads: CASSFLGATDTQYF. DNA for the CDR3: TGCGCCAGCAGCTTCCTGGGGGCCACAGATACGCAGTATTTT. The full variable domain, rest sourced from reference TRBV5-1 and TRBJ2-3, is KAGVTQTPRYLIKTRGQQVTLSCSPISGHRSVSWYQQTPGQGLQFLFEYFSETQRNKGNFPGRFSGRQFSNSRSEMNVSTLELGDSALYLCASSFLGATDTQYFGPGTRLTVL.

The rearrangement links TRBV11-2 to TRBJ2-3; TRBD2 agrees at 8 bases. Per the germline V gene, CDR1 is SGHAT and CDR2 is FQNNGV. Trimming removed 5 bases from V and 1 base from J; junction bases left unmatched: 5. The CDR3 extends over 15 amino acids. CDR3 in DNA: TGTGCCAGCAGCCGTAGCGGGAAACGCACAGATACGCAGTATTTT. Encoded protein: CASSRSGKRTDTQYF.

This clone was observed a single time. The junction and the germline gene differ at one end; a read error may be behind it. This specimen includes other DNA sequences encoding the same CDR3. The chain employs TRBV12-3 or TRBV12-4 and TRBJ2-7, with 9 bases fitting TRBD2. CDR3 length equals 12 residues. The CDR3 DNA reads as TGTGCCAGCAGTCTAGCGGGATACGAGCAGTACTTC. Its translation is CASSLAGYEQYF.

This CDR3 is CASSLEGKVTDTQYF. Written as DNA, the CDR3 is TGCGCCAGCAGCTTGGAGGGGAAAGTAACAGATACGCAGTATTTT. The chain recombines TRBV5-1 with TRBJ2-3, with TRBD1 as a possible D gene (5 bases). In germline, CDR1 is SGHRS, CDR2 YFSETQ. The CDR3 contains 15 residues. V lost 0 bases and J 3 bases, leaving 11 bases between the germline ends.

The genes are TRBV5-1 and TRBJ2-7; 10 positions match TRBD2. V was pared by 2 bases and J by 5 bases, with 13 bases of the junction left unmatched. CDR3 length: 17 residues. CDR1 and CDR2 from the germline V gene are SGHRS and YFSETQ. The CDR3 DNA follows: TGCGCCAGCAGCTTCGTTCCTAGCGGGAGAGGAGACCACGAGCAGTACTTC. Protein sequence: CASSFVPSGRGDHEQYF.

This chain uses TRBV7-9 with TRBJ2-5, with 10 positions matching TRBD2. The CDR3 spans 18 residues. The V segment lost 6 bases and the J segment 1 base; nucleotides outside the gene matches: 14. The germline V gene encodes CDR1 SEHNR and CDR2 FQNEAQ (reference sequence). CDR3 DNA: TGTGCCAGCAGACCAGCCTTTAGCGGGGGGCCGTCCCAAGAGACCCAGTACTTC. Its protein is CASRPAFSGGPSQETQYF.

To note about this clone: The junction departs from germline at one end; a sequencing error may be responsible. The J gene is TRBJ2-1, the V gene TRBV5-1; 8 bases are a match to TRBD1. The CDR3 is 16 amino acids. Germline CDR1 is SGHRS and CDR2 is YFSETQ. In nucleotides, the CDR3 is TGCGCCAGCAGCTTGGCCTCCGGACAGGGCGGGCCTATTCAGCTCTTC. Protein sequence: CASSLASGQGGPIQLF.

The count of this clone is one. The rearrangement links TRBV9 to TRBJ1-1; D gene unclear. V was cut by 1 base and J by 0 bases, with 10 bases left in between. Germline values: CDR1 SGDLS, CDR2 YYNGEE. CDR3 length equals 15 residues. The DNA for the CDR3 is TGTGCCAGCAGCGTAACTGTAGGGATGAACACTGAAGCTTTCTTT. This sequence encodes CASSVTVGMNTEAFF.

The chain links TRBV5-6 to TRBJ2-1; D possibly corresponds to TRBD1 (6 bases). Germline assignment: CDR1 SGHDT and CDR2 YYEEEE. The CDR3 is 14 amino acids. The germline V and J ends were trimmed by 4 bases and 10 bases, with 18 bases remaining between them. The CDR3 is CASSLFHVGTEQFF. The CDR3 coding sequence is TGTGCCAGCAGCCTTTTTCACGTAGGGACAGAGCAGTTCTTC.

The chain is built from TRBV6-5 and TRBJ2-7, with D unresolved. With 3 bases removed from V and 2 bases from J, the gap between germline ends came to 11 bases. In germline, CDR1 is MNHEY, CDR2 SVGAGI. CDR3 length: 14 amino acids. The CDR3 loop reads CASSYRVSTYEQYF. DNA for the CDR3: TGTGCCAGCAGTTATCGGGTGTCGACCTACGAGCAGTACTTC.

This rearrangement joins TRBV2 to TRBJ2-5, with D possibly TRBD2 on 6 matching bases. Germline V gives CDR1 SNHLY, CDR2 FYNNEI. V dropped 8 bases and J dropped 1 base, with 11 bases sitting between them. The CDR3 consists of 13 residues. The DNA of the CDR3 is TGTGCCAGCTCGCGGGATCGCCAAGAGACCCAGTACTTC. The encoded protein is CASSRDRQETQYF.

The chain is built from TRBV7-8 and TRBJ2-7; D gene ambiguous. Trimming removed 5 bases at V and 0 bases at J, with 11 bases between. This CDR3 is built from 14 residues. Germline lookup yields CDR1 SGHVS and CDR2 FQNEAQ. The CDR3 here is CASSPQPSSYEQYF. The CDR3 DNA reads as TGTGCCAGCAGCCCCCAGCCGAGCTCCTACGAGCAGTACTTC.

This clone came up a few times. J is TRBJ1-1 and V is TRBV7-9, with a weak D call TRBD1 (5 bases). Per germline, CDR1 SEHNR and CDR2 FQNEAQ (reference sequence). This CDR3 region has 12 residues. V was clipped by 3 bases and J by 11 bases, with 13 bases between them. Written as DNA, the CDR3 is TGTGCCAGCAGCTTGGGGGACGTTGGCGCTTTCTTT. Translated: CASSLGDVGAFF.

The chain employs TRBV19 and TRBJ1-5; 8 bases map to TRBD1. Trimming cost V 5 bases and J 9 bases; bases outside gene matches: 9. Germline V gene data show CDR1 as LNHDA and CDR2 as SQIVND (reference sequence). The CDR3 has 14 amino acids. The DNA of the CDR3 is TGTGCCAGTAGTGCCACAGGGGGGCGATTGCCCCAGCATTTT. This sequence encodes CASSATGGRLPQHF.